This T cell receptor beta chain appears in the sequencing data of a study of OX40 agonist ivuxolimab in advanced cancers. Study-level results: More expanded clones were seen, on average, in CD8+ T cells than in CD4+. The 0.1-3.0 mg/kg partial responders had among the lowest clonal expansion.

With regard to this clone: Its target is not known.

V dropped 5 bases and J dropped 8 bases, with 12 bases sitting between them. Germline V CDR1 and CDR2: SEHNR, FQNEAQ (reference sequence). CDR3 length: 13 residues. The protocol was immunoSEQ multiplex PCR, while the TCRdb copy is restricted to in-frame clones and leaves out a portion. The data hold around 72,000 clones, with 86% observed a single time. The chain uses TRBV7-9 and TRBJ1-4, with D perhaps TRBD1 (5 bases). The sequencing here drew on CD4+ or CD8+ T cells sorted from blood, taken in a trial of the OX40 agonist ivuxolimab. The sequence derives from an adult with an advanced solid tumor such as melanoma, head and neck, liver or kidney cancer. The chain's CDR3 is CASSRDAGEKLFF. CDR3 nucleotide sequence: TGTGCCAGCAGCCGGGACGCGGGCGAAAAACTGTTTTTT.